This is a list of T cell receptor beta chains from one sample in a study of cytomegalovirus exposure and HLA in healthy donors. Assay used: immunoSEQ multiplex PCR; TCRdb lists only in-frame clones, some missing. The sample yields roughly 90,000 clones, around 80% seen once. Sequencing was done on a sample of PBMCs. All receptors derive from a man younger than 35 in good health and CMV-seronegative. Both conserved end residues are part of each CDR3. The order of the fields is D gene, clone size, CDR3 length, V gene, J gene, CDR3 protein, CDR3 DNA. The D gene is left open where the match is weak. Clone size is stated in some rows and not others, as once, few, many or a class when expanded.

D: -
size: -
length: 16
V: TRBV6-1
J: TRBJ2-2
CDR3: CASSVFRASNTGELFF
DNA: TGTGCCAGCAGTGTCTTCAGGGCCTCGAACACCGGGGAGCTGTTTTTT

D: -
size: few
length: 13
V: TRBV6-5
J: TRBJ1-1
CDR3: CASSYPARREAFF
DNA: TGTGCCAGCAGTTACCCAGCGAGGAGAGAAGCTTTCTTT

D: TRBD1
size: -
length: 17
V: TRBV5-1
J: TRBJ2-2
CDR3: CASSPTPQGTYTGELFF
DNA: TGCGCCAGCTCCCCGACGCCACAGGGGACCTACACCGGGGAGCTGTTTTTT

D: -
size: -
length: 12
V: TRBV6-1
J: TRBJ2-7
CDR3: CASTWSSYEQYF
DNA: TGTGCCAGCACCTGGAGCTCCTACGAGCAGTACTTC

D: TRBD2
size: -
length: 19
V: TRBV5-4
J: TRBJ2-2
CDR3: CASSPGLAGGRGDTGELFF
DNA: TGTGCCAGCAGCCCCGGACTAGCGGGGGGGCGGGGGGACACCGGGGAGCTGTTTTTT

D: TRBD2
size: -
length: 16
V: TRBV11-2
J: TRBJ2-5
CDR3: CASSFWGGRDQETQYF
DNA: TGTGCCAGCAGCTTTTGGGGCGGGAGGGACCAAGAGACCCAGTACTTC

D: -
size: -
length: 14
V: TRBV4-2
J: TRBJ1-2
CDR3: CASSQEWGQGSGTF
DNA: -

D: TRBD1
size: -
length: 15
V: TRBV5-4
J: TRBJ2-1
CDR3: CASSPQGASYNEQFF
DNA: TGTGCCAGCAGCCCGCAGGGGGCATCCTACAATGAGCAGTTCTTC

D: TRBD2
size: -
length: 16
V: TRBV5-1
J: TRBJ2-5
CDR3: CASSPGTSGGQETQYF
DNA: TGCGCCAGCAGCCCAGGGACTAGCGGGGGCCAAGAGACCCAGTACTTC

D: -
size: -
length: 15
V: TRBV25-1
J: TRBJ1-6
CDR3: CASSDRGSSNSPLHF
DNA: TGTGCCAGCAGTGATCGTGGGTCTAGTAATTCACCCCTCCACTTT

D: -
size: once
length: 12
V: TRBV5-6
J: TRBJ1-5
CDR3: CASSRQDQPQHF
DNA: TGTGCCAGCAGCCGACAAGATCAGCCCCAGCATTTT

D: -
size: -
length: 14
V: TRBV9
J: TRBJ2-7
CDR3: CASSSTGRSHEQYF
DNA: TGTGCCAGCAGTTCGACAGGGAGGTCCCACGAGCAGTACTTC

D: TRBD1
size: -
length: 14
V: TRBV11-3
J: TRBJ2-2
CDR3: CASSFPQGSGELFF
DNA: TGTGCCAGCAGCTTTCCACAGGGGTCCGGGGAGCTGTTTTTT

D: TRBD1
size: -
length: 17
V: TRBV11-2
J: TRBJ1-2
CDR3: CASSQNPGQASVEGYTF
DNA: TGTGCCAGCAGCCAAAATCCGGGACAGGCTTCTGTGGAGGGCTACACCTTC

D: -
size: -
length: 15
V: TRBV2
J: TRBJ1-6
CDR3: CASTRERVDNSPLHF
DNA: TGTGCCAGCACCCGGGAGCGGGTAGATAATTCACCCCTCCACTTT

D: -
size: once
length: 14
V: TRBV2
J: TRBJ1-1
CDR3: CASSREAANTEAFF
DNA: TGTGCCAGCAGTCGAGAGGCAGCTAACACTGAAGCTTTCTTT

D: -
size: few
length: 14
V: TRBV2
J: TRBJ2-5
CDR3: CASRLQGAMGTQYF
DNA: TGTGCCAGCAGACTACAGGGTGCTATGGGGACCCAGTACTTC

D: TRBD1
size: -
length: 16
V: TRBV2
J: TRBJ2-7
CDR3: CASSEIPQGETNEQYF
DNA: TGTGCCAGCAGTGAAATCCCACAGGGGGAGACAAACGAGCAGTACTTC

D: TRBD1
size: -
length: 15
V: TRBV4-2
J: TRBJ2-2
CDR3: CASSHNRDSSGELFF
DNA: TGTGCCAGCAGCCACAACCGGGACAGTTCCGGGGAGCTGTTTTTT

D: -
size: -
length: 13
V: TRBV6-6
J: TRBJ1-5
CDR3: CASSPLINQPQHF
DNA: TGTGCCAGCAGTCCGCTAATCAATCAGCCCCAGCATTTT

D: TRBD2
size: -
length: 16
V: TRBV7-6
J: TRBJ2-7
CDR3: CASSLEGLAGIYEQYF
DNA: TGTGCCAGCAGCTTAGAGGGACTAGCGGGGATCTACGAGCAGTACTTC

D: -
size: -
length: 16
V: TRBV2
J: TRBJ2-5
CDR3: CASNPSSGYRQETQYF
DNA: TGTGCCAGCAATCCGTCTTCCGGTTATCGCCAAGAGACCCAGTACTTC

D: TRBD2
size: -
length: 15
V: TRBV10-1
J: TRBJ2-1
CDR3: CASSDSGASYNEQFF
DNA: TGCGCCAGCAGTGATAGCGGGGCCTCCTACAATGAGCAGTTCTTC

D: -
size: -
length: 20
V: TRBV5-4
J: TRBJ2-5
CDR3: CASSSSGAAGWWAHQETQYF
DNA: TGTGCCAGCAGCTCCTCGGGAGCGGCAGGGTGGTGGGCACACCAAGAGACCCAGTACTTC